This TCR beta chain was recorded in a study of monozygotic twins with inflammatory bowel disease (dated by TCRdb to the late 2010s). About the study as a whole: The full study comprised 28 monozygotic twin pairs: nine German pairs (four IBD-concordant, five IBD-discordant) and 19 IBD-discordant Danish pairs. Each individual had, on average, about 151 000 unique TCRalpha sequences and 181 000 unique TCRbeta sequences available for analysis. Disease-associated traits were sought mainly through comparisons between IBD patients and their genetically identical healthy co-twins within discordant pairs.

An approximately 2.5 ml peripheral blood sample was drawn into PAXgene tubes per donor and stored at -80°C. Total RNA was isolated from whole blood with the PAXgene blood miRNA kit on an automated QIAcube, without T cell sorting. Peripheral blood from monozygotic twin pairs who were concordant or discordant for inflammatory bowel disease underwent deep TCRalpha and TCRbeta repertoire profiling using unique molecular barcoding. Smoking habits were recorded for all twin pairs, and each individual was classified as a current, former or never smoker. Notes on this clonotype: Its recognized antigen is unknown.

Summary of the overall study and its limitations: No single strong signal or clonotype linked to IBD turned up in the results, so the idea that one exists was not supported. Concordant and discordant twins showed no difference in repertoire similarity, possibly because of limited statistical power. Background noise and inter-individual variability may have been introduced into the repertoires by the differing immunosuppressive treatments among patients. Different T cell subtypes could not be distinguished in the analysis. IBD patients had lower TCRbeta repertoire diversity, measured by the inverse Simpson index, than their healthy co-twins. Compared with healthy twins, IBD patients shared fewer clonotypes with other individuals, and the difference was most pronounced in patients with signs of disease activity.

The CDR3, cysteine through phenylalanine, is 16 amino acids long. No DNA has been recorded. The germline V gene (reference sequence) yields DFQATT for CDR1 and SNEGSKA for CDR2. Library prep was done by 5' RACE. For each TCR library, approximately 3.5 ug of total RNA was used. For each sample, cDNA synthesis with SMARTScribe reverse transcriptase was split into eight separate reactions. Unique molecular identifiers containing a 6-nucleotide sample barcode were introduced through template switching during cDNA synthesis. Two nested PCRs of around 15 and 10 cycles amplified the TCRalpha and TCRbeta cDNA, and bead purification followed each PCR. Before amplification, cDNA was treated with uracil DNA-glycosylase and purified using the QIAquick PCR purification kit. In the second PCR, Illumina TruSeq-compatible adapters and sample-specific barcodes were added. TapeStation and Qubit were used to check library quality and concentration, and around 5 ng of each library went into the pool. Sequencing of pooled libraries was carried out on an Illumina HiSeq2500 single-index Rapid Run using 2 x 100 bp reads and custom sequencing primers. Per the source publication's procedure: PCR and sequencing errors were corrected by UMI-based consensus assembly using MiGEC version 1.2.6. MiXCR version 2.1.1 was used for V(D)J alignment, clonotype assembly and CDR3 extraction. Gene usage, clonotype sharing and MAIT/NKT TCR abundance were normalised by analysing the top 1000, 10 000 and 20 000 clonotypes per sample. Diversity was computed as the inverse Simpson index with the vegan R package after downsampling to 27 000 UMIs. Paired Mann-Whitney U tests on discordant twin pairs were used, with Benjamini-Hochberg multiple-testing correction. TCRdb reanalyzed the reads, keeping one entry per CDR3 protein sequence and omitting DNA. TCRdb, not the authors, supplied the V and J calls. The table kept for this sample lists about 450,000 distinct CDR3 sequences. The ten largest make up 2% to 3% of the sample.

Sequencing was done on a sample of blood. The chain is assembled from TRBV20-1 and TRBJ1-2; TCRdb selects TRBD1, and the lack of DNA leaves this call unchecked. The sequence came from a human donor with ulcerative colitis or Crohn's disease, or a healthy co-twin of an affected twin (not recorded which). This receptor has the CDR3 CSAPEELPGKGRGYTF.